The entry that follows covers one TCR beta chain sequence. Its antigen is not known. These data originate in a study of cytomegalovirus exposure and HLA in healthy donors. The donors were members of the validation cohort, which comprised 90 to 150 subjects and was separate from the first cohort of roughly 700 subjects. Whole-study findings and limits: In the 130 or so validation repertoires, just under 95% of cluster scores exceeded 0, per a later analysis. For cytomegalovirus status, the classifier reportedly gave diagnoses with high specificity and sensitivity.

Libraries were prepared by immunoSEQ multiplex PCR; TCRdb keeps only in-frame clonotypes and omits some of them. This table has 90,000 to 140,000 clones, 86% appearing once. The CDR3 is 18 amino acids. Trimming at V came to 5 bases and at J to 2 bases, leaving 15 bases not matched to a gene. Looked up from germline, CDR1 is SGHTA and CDR2 is FQGTGA. This receptor was identified in a woman younger than 35 in good health and CMV-seropositive. Specimen: PBMCs. The genes are TRBV7-3 and TRBJ2-4; TRBD1 matches at 7 bases. The chain's CDR3 is CASSPSADRVGTKNIQYF. For the CDR3, the DNA is TGTGCCAGCAGCCCTTCCGCAGACAGGGTTGGGACCAAAAACATTCAGTACTTC. The full variable domain, with the rest looked up from reference TRBV7-3 and TRBJ2-4, is GAGVSQTPSNKVTEKGKYVELRCDPISGHTALYWYRQSLGQGPEFLIYFQGTGAADDSGLPNDRFFAVRPEGSVSTLKIQRTERGDSAVYLCASSPSADRVGTKNIQYFGAGTRLSVL.